One and the same sample provided the 31 T cell receptor beta chains below, sequenced in a study of human versus mouse CDR3 diversity and MHC coevolution. The assay was immunoSEQ multiplex PCR, and TCRdb's table has in-frame clones only and misses some. Of more than 55,000 clones listed, about 94% are singletons. Sequencing was performed on naive CD4+ T cells from blood. The subset denotes: CD45RO-negative CD62L-positive naive CD4 T cells. The receptor set was obtained from a person aged 55 to 75 in good health.

As concerns this clone: Its ends do not fully match the called genes, so a read error is possible. The chain links TRBV5-1 to TRBJ1-4; D is unresolved. Germline CDR1 is SGHRS and CDR2 is YFSETQ. This CDR3 spans 15 amino acids. CDR3 nucleotides: TGCGCCAGCAGCTTGTTGCGGGCAACTAATGAAAAACTGCTTTTT. Its protein is CASSLLRATNEKLLF.

The count of this clone is one. The CDR3 region has the DNA TGCGCCAGCAGCCGGACTAGCGGGAGCACCTACAATGAGCAGTTCTTC. Translation gives CASSRTSGSTYNEQFF. The genes are TRBV5-1 and TRBJ2-1; 13 nucleotides line up with TRBD2. From germline, CDR1 is SGHRS and CDR2 YFSETQ. This CDR3 has 16 residues. The V segment lost 4 bases and the J segment 2 bases; nucleotides outside the gene matches: 3.

This clone was seen a handful of times. The rearrangement links TRBV29-1 to TRBJ1-1; no definite D call. Germline CDR1 SQVTM, CDR2 ANQGSEA. This CDR3 spans 13 amino acids. The ends were cut back, 2 bases at V and 1 base at J, with 8 bases in the middle. The CDR3 here is CSVERRPNTEAFF. CDR3 DNA: TGCAGCGTTGAACGGCGGCCGAACACTGAAGCTTTCTTT.

Concerning this clone: Other DNA sequences from this sample encode an identical CDR3 as well. The chain carries TRBV5-4 and TRBJ2-2, with 15 bases identical to TRBD2. The CDR3 covers 18 residues. Germline lookup yields CDR1 SGHNT and CDR2 YYREEE (reference sequence). After removal of 4 bases from V and 1 base from J, the junction contained 5 bases not matched to a gene. CDR3 sequence reads: CASSRPGLAGGNTGELFF. CDR3 nucleotide sequence: TGTGCCAGCAGCCGCCCGGGACTAGCGGGAGGGAACACCGGGGAGCTGTTTTTT.

This clone was counted a single time. V and J are TRBV11-2 and TRBJ2-2; D possibly corresponds to TRBD2 (5 bases). Trimming cost V 1 base and J 7 bases, with 7 bases left between them. Per germline, CDR1 SGHAT and CDR2 FQNNGV. The CDR3 is made up of 13 amino acids. CDR3 bases: TGTGCCAGCAGCTTAGGGAGGAGCGGGGAGCTGTTTTTT. Protein product: CASSLGRSGELFF.

This chain joins TRBV11-1 and TRBJ2-2; 11 bases are shared with TRBD2. The V gene end was trimmed by 6 bases and the J gene end by 6 bases; junction bases not matched to a gene: 12. CDR1 SGHAT and CDR2 FQDESV come from the germline V gene (reference sequence). The CDR3 consists of 17 residues. CDR3 nucleotide sequence: TGTGCCAGCAGACTTACCCTAGCGGGAGGTACCGCCGGGGAGCTGTTTTTT. Translation: CASRLTLAGGTAGELFF.

The chain employs TRBV19 and TRBJ2-7; 7 bases align to TRBD1. The CDR3 covers 16 residues. The V segment lost 2 bases and the J segment 3 bases; nucleotides outside the gene matches: 10. The germline V gene encodes CDR1 LNHDA and CDR2 SQIVND (reference sequence). The CDR3 region is CASSISLLWTGYEQYF. The DNA of the CDR3 is TGTGCCAGTAGTATATCCCTCCTTTGGACAGGCTACGAGCAGTACTTC.

The chain has TRBV27 and TRBJ1-5, with 7 bases fitting TRBD1. Germline values: CDR1 MNHEY, CDR2 SMNVEV (reference sequence). This CDR3 contains 16 residues. Trimming at V came to 6 bases and at J to 6 bases, leaving 14 bases not matched to a gene. CDR3 in amino acids: CASRPTGRNVGQPQHF. The CDR3 bases are TGTGCCAGCAGACCGACAGGGAGGAACGTGGGTCAGCCCCAGCATTTT.

The chain uses TRBV9 and TRBJ2-3; D unresolved. V lost 4 bases, J lost 2 bases, and 11 bases lay in between. There are 14 residues in the CDR3. The germline V gene has CDR1 SGDLS and CDR2 YYNGEE. CDR3 in DNA: TGTGCCAGCAGCAGTATTCAACACACAGATACGCAGTATTTT. Translating it yields CASSSIQHTDTQYF.

J is TRBJ1-4 and V is TRBV19; D is undetermined. The CDR3 spans 17 residues. V was shortened by 1 base and J by 4 bases, with 16 bases between the two germline ends. Germline values: CDR1 LNHDA, CDR2 SQIVND (reference sequence). CDR3 residues: CASSIGLGGGGNEKLFF. The CDR3 coding sequence is TGTGCCAGTAGTATAGGACTGGGAGGAGGCGGTAATGAAAAACTGTTTTTT.

V is TRBV5-1 and J is TRBJ1-1; D not certain. The CDR3 has 15 amino acids. Trimming pared 6 bases from V and 1 base from J, leaving 16 bases between. Germline assignment: CDR1 SGHRS and CDR2 YFSETQ. This CDR3 reads CASMSREEWNTEAFF. The CDR3 DNA is TGCGCCAGCATGTCAAGGGAGGAGTGGAACACTGAAGCTTTCTTT. Full variable domain (missing parts from reference TRBV5-1 and TRBJ1-1): KAGVTQTPRYLIKTRGQQVTLSCSPISGHRSVSWYQQTPGQGLQFLFEYFSETQRNKGNFPGRFSGRQFSNSRSEMNVSTLELGDSALYLCASMSREEWNTEAFFGQGTRLTVV.

The genes are TRBV9 and TRBJ2-1, with D perhaps matching TRBD2 (6 bases). From germline, CDR1 is SGDLS and CDR2 YYNGEE. This CDR3 has 14 residues. Trimming cost V 2 bases and J 2 bases, with 8 bases left between them. CDR3 region: CASSVSGPYNEQFF. The CDR3 region has the DNA TGTGCCAGCAGCGTTAGCGGCCCCTACAATGAGCAGTTCTTC.

This chain joins TRBV5-1 and TRBJ2-2; 12 bases are shared with TRBD2. V dropped 3 bases and J dropped 1; count of bases not matched to a gene: 4. Germline-derived CDR1 and CDR2 are SGHRS and YFSETQ. The CDR3 is made up of 17 amino acids. The CDR3 sequence: CASSSALAGGNTGELFF. DNA for the CDR3: TGCGCCAGCAGCTCGGCACTAGCGGGAGGGAACACCGGGGAGCTGTTTTTT.

The chain links TRBV18 to TRBJ2-5; D is possibly TRBD1 (6 bases). Germline lookup yields CDR1 KGHSH and CDR2 LQKENI. Trimming took off 7 bases at V and 3 bases at J, with 12 bases between the two ends. The CDR3 contains 13 residues. CDR3 bases: TGTGCCAGCTTGAGGGGGAGAGAAGAGACCCAGTACTTC. Translated: CASLRGREETQYF.

The chain employs TRBV19 and TRBJ1-4; possible D gene TRBD1, 5 bases. The CDR3 totals 14 residues. Trimming took 3 bases from V and 4 from J, leaving 9 bases between them. The germline CDR1 and CDR2 sequences are LNHDA and SQIVND (reference sequence). DNA of the CDR3: TGTGCCAGTAGTATGGGGCCGAGTAATGAAAAACTGTTTTTT. It codes for CASSMGPSNEKLFF.

The V call is TRBV5-1, the J call TRBJ2-2; TRBD2 matches 9 bases. CDR1 and CDR2 (germline): SGHRS, YFSETQ. The length of the CDR3 is 17 residues. V lost 4 bases to trimming and J lost 2 bases; unmatched junction nucleotides: 9. The chain's CDR3 is CASSHQTSGLNTGELFF. The DNA of the CDR3 is TGCGCCAGCAGCCACCAAACTAGCGGGCTTAACACCGGGGAGCTGTTTTTT.

This clone has a single count. The chain couples TRBV9 to TRBJ2-7, with TRBD2 matching 14 bases. The trim removed 0 bases at V and 7 bases at J, leaving 6 bases unmatched. Germline loops: CDR1 SGDLS, CDR2 YYNGEE. The CDR3 totals 16 residues. CDR3 in amino acids: CASSVEVGLAGEEQYF. The CDR3 nucleotides read TGTGCCAGCAGCGTAGAGGTGGGACTAGCGGGAGAAGAGCAGTACTTC.

The chain carries TRBV5-1 and TRBJ2-2; 8 bases are a match to TRBD1. CDR1 is SGHRS and CDR2 is YFSETQ in the germline V gene. The CDR3 runs 15 residues. The V and J ends lost 0 bases and 5 bases, in that order; junction bases with no gene match: 3. CDR3 in amino acids: CASSLGTGGTGELFF. Here the CDR3 DNA reads TGCGCCAGCAGCTTGGGAACAGGGGGTACCGGGGAGCTGTTTTTT.

The rearrangement uses TRBV19 and TRBJ1-5, with 7 bases lining up with TRBD1. Germline CDR1 reads LNHDA; CDR2 reads SQIVND (reference sequence). The junction had 6 bases not matched to a gene; V was cut back by 3 bases and J by 7 bases. The CDR3 totals 14 residues. The CDR3 protein is CASSMGQSGQPQHF. The CDR3 DNA reads as TGTGCCAGTAGTATGGGACAGTCGGGCCAGCCCCAGCATTTT.

V is TRBV7-2 and J is TRBJ2-7; 8 positions agree with TRBD2. This CDR3 contains 13 residues. Germline CDR1 and CDR2: SGHTA and FQGNSA. J gave up 7 bases and V 9 bases, and 11 bases lay outside the gene matches. CDR3: CASREGSRREQYF. The DNA of the CDR3 is TGTGCCAGTCGGGAGGGAAGTAGGAGAGAGCAGTACTTC.

J is TRBJ2-7 and V is TRBV9; D might be TRBD2 (6 bases). CDR3 size: 14 residues. The ends were cut back, 4 bases at V and 2 bases at J, with 13 bases in the middle. Germline V lookup: CDR1 SGDLS, CDR2 YYNGEE. CDR3 sequence reads: CASSSLGGPYEQYF. CDR3 in DNA: TGTGCCAGCAGCTCTCTGGGGGGTCCCTACGAGCAGTACTTC.

Comment on this clone: An end of the junction does not agree with germline; a read error may underlie this. The chain carries TRBV29-1 and TRBJ2-2; D is ambiguous. Germline values: CDR1 SQVTM, CDR2 ANQGSEA. There are 14 residues in the CDR3. The CDR3, as DNA: TGCAGCGTCGAAGAGCCGGCGAACACCGGGGAGCTGTTTTTT. Translated: CSVEEPANTGELFF.

The chain's CDR3 is CASSLGEAVYQPQHF. The CDR3 nucleotides read TGTGCCAGCAGCTTAGGAGAGGCAGTCTATCAGCCCCAGCATTTT. The gene calls are TRBV7-2 and TRBJ1-5; no clear D. Germline CDR1 SGHTA, CDR2 FQGNSA. V gave up 1 base and J gave up 5 bases, with 12 bases separating them. The CDR3 is 15 residues long.

V gene TRBV11-3 combines with J gene TRBJ2-2; D gene ambiguous. CDR3 length: 15 residues. Germline V gene data show CDR1 as SGHNT and CDR2 as YENEEA. V lost 1 base and J lost 8, with 14 bases in between. As DNA, the CDR3 is TGTGCCAGCAGCTTAGGGCCAGGCGTTGCTGGGGAGCTGTTTTTT. It codes for CASSLGPGVAGELFF.

The genes are TRBV19 and TRBJ1-6; 8 bases are a match to TRBD1. Germline values: CDR1 LNHDA, CDR2 SQIVND (reference sequence). With 4 bases clipped from V and 7 bases from J, the junction kept 3 bases outside the gene matches. The CDR3 runs to 14 residues. CDR3 in DNA: TGTGCCAGTAGTAGGACAGGGATGAATTCACCCCTCCACTTT. The encoded protein is CASSRTGMNSPLHF.

The gene calls are TRBV28 and TRBJ2-7, with TRBD1 matching over 12 bases. Germline trimming cut 8 bases from V and 3 bases from J; bases unmatched to any gene: 14. This CDR3 region has 17 residues. The germline gives CDR1 MDHEN, CDR2 SYDVKM. This CDR3 reads CASEGTGGFQGNYEQYF. Written as DNA, the CDR3 is TGTGCCAGCGAAGGGACAGGGGGCTTCCAGGGGAACTACGAGCAGTACTTC. The variable domain in full, with the rest retrieved from reference TRBV28 and TRBJ2-7, is DVKVTQSSRYLVKRTGEKVFLECVQDMDHENMFWYRQDPGLGLRLIYFSYDVKMKEKGDIPEGYSVSREKKERFSLILESASTNQTSMYLCASEGTGGFQGNYEQYFGPGTRLTVT.

The V call is TRBV10-1, the J call TRBJ1-1; 7 bases line up with TRBD1. Germline V gives CDR1 WNHNN, CDR2 SYGVQD (reference sequence). J was trimmed by 11 bases and V by 3 bases; bases with no gene match: 6. CDR3 size: 12 residues. The DNA for the CDR3 is TGCGCCAGCAGTGAAGGAGACAGGGTTGCTTTCTTT. It is translated as CASSEGDRVAFF.

The V call is TRBV19, the J call TRBJ2-6; 7 bases map to TRBD2. CDR3 size: 15 residues. V lost 4 bases and J lost 2; bases outside the gene matches: 2. Germline V gives CDR1 LNHDA, CDR2 SQIVND (reference sequence). The CDR3 loop reads CASSRGTTGANVLTF. CDR3 nucleotides: TGTGCCAGTAGTAGGGGGACTACTGGGGCCAACGTCCTGACTTTC.

The chain is built from TRBV5-4 and TRBJ1-1; TRBD1 is a possible D gene (6 bases). V lost 5 bases, J lost 6 bases, and 14 bases lay in between. Germline assignment: CDR1 SGHNT and CDR2 YYREEE (reference sequence). CDR3 length: 13 amino acids. CDR3 protein: CASSFTGRAEAFF. The CDR3 bases are TGTGCCAGCAGTTTTACAGGGCGTGCTGAAGCTTTCTTT.

CDR3 coding DNA: TGTGCCAGCAGTGAATTTCGAGTACAAGAGACCCAGTACTTC. As protein: CASSEFRVQETQYF. The V call is TRBV25-1, the J call TRBJ2-5; D remains unclear. Between the trimmed V and J ends, which lost 1 base and 2 bases, there was a span of 8 bases. Germline values: CDR1 MGHDK, CDR2 SYGVNS. This CDR3 has 14 residues. The variable domain in full, completed from reference TRBV25-1 and TRBJ2-5, reads EADIYQTPRYLVIGTGKKITLECSQTMGHDKMYWYQQDPGMELHLIHYSYGVNSTEKGDLSSESTVSRIRTEHFPLTLESARPSHTSQYLCASSEFRVQETQYFGPGTRLLVL.

The chain uses TRBV19 and TRBJ1-2; a weak D match, TRBD1 (5 bases). CDR3 length equals 16 residues. In germline, CDR1 is LNHDA, CDR2 SQIVND (reference sequence). V was trimmed by 1 base and J by 5 bases, leaving 17 bases between them. The CDR3 protein is CASSIVSGISSYGYTF. The CDR3 region has the DNA TGTGCCAGTAGTATAGTCTCAGGGATTTCTTCATATGGCTACACCTTC.